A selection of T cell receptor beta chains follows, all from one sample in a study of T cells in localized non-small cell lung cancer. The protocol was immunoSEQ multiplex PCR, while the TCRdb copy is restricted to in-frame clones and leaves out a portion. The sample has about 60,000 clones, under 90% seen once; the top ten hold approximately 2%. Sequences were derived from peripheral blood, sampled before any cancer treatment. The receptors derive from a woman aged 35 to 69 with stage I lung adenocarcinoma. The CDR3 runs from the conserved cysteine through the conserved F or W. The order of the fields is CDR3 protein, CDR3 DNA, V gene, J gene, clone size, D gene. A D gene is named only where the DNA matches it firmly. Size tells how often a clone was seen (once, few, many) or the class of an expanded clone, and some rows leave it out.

CDR3 protein: CASSLWGGSNQPQHF
CDR3 DNA: TGTGCCAGCAGCTTGTGGGGGGGCTCCAATCAGCCCCAGCATTTT
V gene: TRBV5-6
J gene: TRBJ1-5
clone size: -
D gene: -

CDR3 protein: CASSFRGGNTGELFF
CDR3 DNA: TGTGCCAGCAGCTTTCGAGGGGGTAACACCGGGGAGCTGTTTTTT
V gene: TRBV5-5
J gene: TRBJ2-2
clone size: -
D gene: -

CDR3 protein: CASTHARGVNTEAFF
CDR3 DNA: TGTGCCAGTACTCATGCGCGGGGGGTTAACACTGAAGCTTTCTTT
V gene: TRBV19
J gene: TRBJ1-1
clone size: -
D gene: -

CDR3 protein: CASSPDAVNTEAFF
CDR3 DNA: TGTGCCAGCAGCCCGGACGCGGTAAACACTGAAGCTTTCTTT
V gene: TRBV9
J gene: TRBJ1-1
clone size: -
D gene: -

CDR3 protein: CAIKGLAGPYEQYF
CDR3 DNA: TGTGCCATCAAGGGACTAGCGGGTCCATACGAGCAGTACTTC
V gene: TRBV28
J gene: TRBJ2-7
clone size: -
D gene: TRBD2

CDR3 protein: CASSYGTGVSYNEQFF
CDR3 DNA: TGTGCCAGCAGTTACGGGACGGGGGTCTCCTACAATGAGCAGTTCTTC
V gene: TRBV6-6
J gene: TRBJ2-1
clone size: -
D gene: -

CDR3 protein: CASSKPLDSLGETQYF
CDR3 DNA: TGTGCCAGCAGCAAACCCCTCGACAGCCTGGGAGAGACCCAGTACTTC
V gene: TRBV28
J gene: TRBJ2-5
clone size: -
D gene: -

CDR3 protein: CASSIDGTGANVLTF
CDR3 DNA: TGTGCCAGTAGTATAGACGGGACCGGGGCCAACGTCCTGACTTTC
V gene: TRBV19
J gene: TRBJ2-6
clone size: -
D gene: -

CDR3 protein: CASSEIGVNTGELFF
CDR3 DNA: TGTGCCAGCAGTGAGATCGGGGTAAACACCGGGGAGCTGTTTTTT
V gene: TRBV2
J gene: TRBJ2-2
clone size: -
D gene: -

CDR3 protein: CASSWGTIRETQYF
CDR3 DNA: TGCGCCAGCAGCTGGGGGACAATCCGTGAGACCCAGTACTTC
V gene: TRBV5-1
J gene: TRBJ2-5
clone size: once
D gene: -

CDR3 protein: CSVQTSMVADTQYF
CDR3 DNA: TGCAGCGTTCAGACTAGTATGGTCGCAGATACGCAGTATTTT
V gene: TRBV29-1
J gene: TRBJ2-3
clone size: -
D gene: -

CDR3 protein: CATSTGIPYEQYF
CDR3 DNA: TGTGCCACTTCGACAGGGATTCCGTACGAGCAGTACTTC
V gene: TRBV6-1
J gene: TRBJ2-7
clone size: -
D gene: TRBD1

CDR3 protein: CASQGSAGGSDTQYF
CDR3 DNA: TGCGCCAGCCAGGGGTCGGCGGGGGGTTCAGATACGCAGTATTTT
V gene: TRBV5-1
J gene: TRBJ2-3
clone size: -
D gene: TRBD2

CDR3 protein: CAWDTLGRGLGNEQFF
CDR3 DNA: TGTGCCTGGGACACCCTCGGGCGGGGGCTGGGCAATGAGCAGTTCTTC
V gene: TRBV30
J gene: TRBJ2-1
clone size: -
D gene: -

CDR3 protein: CASSPNRETNEKLFF
CDR3 DNA: TGTGCCAGCTCACCAAACAGGGAAACTAATGAAAAACTGTTTTTT
V gene: TRBV18
J gene: TRBJ1-4
clone size: -
D gene: -

CDR3 protein: CASSVQGMYEQYF
CDR3 DNA: TGCGCCAGCAGCGTCCAGGGGATGTACGAGCAGTACTTC
V gene: TRBV5-1
J gene: TRBJ2-7
clone size: once
D gene: -

CDR3 protein: CAWSVGGRATPQHF
CDR3 DNA: TGTGCCTGGAGTGTAGGGGGCCGCGCTACGCCCCAGCATTTT
V gene: TRBV30
J gene: TRBJ1-5
clone size: -
D gene: TRBD1

CDR3 protein: CASSQDRGGNTEAFF
CDR3 DNA: TGCGCCAGCAGCCAGGATCGAGGGGGTAACACTGAAGCTTTCTTT
V gene: TRBV4-3
J gene: TRBJ1-1
clone size: -
D gene: -

CDR3 protein: CASSLRPDMGGTEAFF
CDR3 DNA: TGTGCCAGCAGCCTCAGGCCCGACATGGGCGGCACTGAAGCTTTCTTT
V gene: TRBV7-2
J gene: TRBJ1-1
clone size: -
D gene: -

CDR3 protein: CASSLTAGSYEQYF
CDR3 DNA: TGTGCCAGCAGCTTAACGGCGGGTTCCTACGAGCAGTACTTC
V gene: TRBV7-3
J gene: TRBJ2-7
clone size: -
D gene: -

CDR3 protein: CASSYIGAVEAFF
CDR3 DNA: TGTGCCAGCAGTTATATAGGGGCGGTTGAAGCTTTCTTT
V gene: TRBV2
J gene: TRBJ1-1
clone size: -
D gene: -

CDR3 protein: CAWRLTPLETQYF
CDR3 DNA: TGTGCCTGGAGATTAACACCCCTTGAGACCCAGTACTTC
V gene: TRBV30
J gene: TRBJ2-5
clone size: -
D gene: -

CDR3 protein: CASSLVQGLNYGYTF
CDR3 DNA: TGTGCCAGCAGTTTAGTGCAGGGCCTTAACTATGGCTACACCTTC
V gene: TRBV28
J gene: TRBJ1-2
clone size: -
D gene: -

CDR3 protein: CASSYGVTEAFF
CDR3 DNA: TGTGCCAGCAGTTACGGGGTCACTGAAGCTTTCTTT
V gene: TRBV6-6
J gene: TRBJ1-1
clone size: -
D gene: -

CDR3 protein: CASFGPGRMGGNEQFF
CDR3 DNA: TGTGCCAGCTTCGGCCCCGGGAGGATGGGCGGAAATGAGCAGTTCTTC
V gene: TRBV5-8
J gene: TRBJ2-1
clone size: -
D gene: TRBD2

CDR3 protein: CALQRGSYEQYF
CDR3 DNA: TGTGCCTTGCAGCGGGGGTCCTACGAGCAGTACTTC
V gene: TRBV30
J gene: TRBJ2-7
clone size: -
D gene: TRBD2

CDR3 protein: CASSRTTTGGGEQYF
CDR3 DNA: TGTGCCAGCAGTCGTACTACCACAGGGGGCGGCGAGCAGTACTTC
V gene: TRBV6-6
J gene: TRBJ2-7
clone size: once
D gene: TRBD1

CDR3 protein: CASSGAKDGYTF
CDR3 DNA: TGTGCCAGCAGCGGTGCGAAGGACGGCTACACCTTC
V gene: TRBV9
J gene: TRBJ1-2
clone size: -
D gene: -

CDR3 protein: CASSFSDITEAFF
CDR3 DNA: TGTGCCAGCAGCTTTTCGGACATCACTGAAGCTTTCTTT
V gene: TRBV5-5
J gene: TRBJ1-1
clone size: -
D gene: -

CDR3 protein: CASSEQGDQPQHF
CDR3 DNA: TGTGCCAGCAGTGAACAGGGAGATCAGCCCCAGCATTTT
V gene: TRBV6-1
J gene: TRBJ1-5
clone size: -
D gene: -

CDR3 protein: CASSYGARDGNTIYF
CDR3 DNA: TGCGCCAGCAGCTATGGGGCGCGGGATGGAAACACCATATATTTT
V gene: TRBV5-1
J gene: TRBJ1-3
clone size: -
D gene: -

CDR3 protein: CASSYDQTPDTQYF
CDR3 DNA: TGTGCCAGCAGCTACGATCAGACGCCAGATACGCAGTATTTT
V gene: TRBV7-2
J gene: TRBJ2-3
clone size: -
D gene: -

CDR3 protein: CASRSGTSGFHEQFF
CDR3 DNA: TGTGCCAGCAGGTCCGGGACTAGCGGGTTTCATGAGCAGTTCTTC
V gene: TRBV7-9
J gene: TRBJ2-1
clone size: once
D gene: TRBD2

CDR3 protein: CASSIRGGTEAFF
CDR3 DNA: TGTGCCAGCAGTATCAGGGGAGGAACTGAAGCTTTCTTT
V gene: TRBV6-5
J gene: TRBJ1-1
clone size: -
D gene: -

CDR3 protein: CASSYQTRFYGYTF
CDR3 DNA: TGTGCCAGTAGTTACCAGACCAGATTTTATGGCTACACCTTC
V gene: TRBV19
J gene: TRBJ1-2
clone size: -
D gene: -

CDR3 protein: CASSWRSGLTDTQYF
CDR3 DNA: TGCGCCAGCAGCTGGAGGAGTGGATTGACAGATACGCAGTATTTT
V gene: TRBV5-1
J gene: TRBJ2-3
clone size: -
D gene: -

CDR3 protein: CASSWGRTAANSPLHF
CDR3 DNA: TGCGCCAGCAGCTGGGGACGGACAGCCGCCAATTCACCCCTCCACTTT
V gene: TRBV5-1
J gene: TRBJ1-6
clone size: -
D gene: -

CDR3 protein: CASTTRGNNEQFF
CDR3 DNA: TGTGCCAGTACCACCCGGGGTAACAATGAGCAGTTCTTC
V gene: TRBV6-5
J gene: TRBJ2-1
clone size: -
D gene: -

CDR3 protein: CASSLYGRPMWQFF
CDR3 DNA: TGTGCCAGCAGTTTATACGGAAGGCCAATGTGGCAGTTCTTC
V gene: TRBV28
J gene: TRBJ2-1
clone size: -
D gene: -

CDR3 protein: CAISHVPRGGSNQPQHF
CDR3 DNA: TGTGCCATCAGTCATGTACCCAGGGGCGGGAGCAATCAGCCCCAGCATTTT
V gene: TRBV10-3
J gene: TRBJ1-5
clone size: -
D gene: -

CDR3 protein: CASSLDRDSPLHF
CDR3 DNA: TGTGCCAGCAGCTTAGATAGGGATTCACCCCTCCACTTT
V gene: TRBV11-2
J gene: TRBJ1-6
clone size: -
D gene: -

CDR3 protein: CASSVAQGPYGYTF
CDR3 DNA: TGTGCCAGCAGCGTAGCTCAGGGACCCTATGGCTACACCTTC
V gene: TRBV9
J gene: TRBJ1-2
clone size: once
D gene: -

CDR3 protein: CASSQQREASTDTQYF
CDR3 DNA: TGTGCCAGCTCACAGCAGCGGGAGGCTAGCACAGATACGCAGTATTTT
V gene: TRBV18
J gene: TRBJ2-3
clone size: -
D gene: TRBD2

CDR3 protein: CASRILAAGETQYF
CDR3 DNA: TGTGCCAGCAGGATACTAGCGGCAGGAGAGACCCAGTACTTC
V gene: TRBV11-2
J gene: TRBJ2-5
clone size: -
D gene: TRBD2

CDR3 protein: CASSQGQGMTEAFF
CDR3 DNA: TGCGCCAGCAGCCAAGGGCAGGGAATGACTGAAGCTTTCTTT
V gene: TRBV4-1
J gene: TRBJ1-1
clone size: -
D gene: -

CDR3 protein: CASSPETGGDNQPQHF
CDR3 DNA: TGCGCCAGCAGCCCCGAGACAGGGGGCGACAATCAGCCCCAGCATTTT
V gene: TRBV4-3
J gene: TRBJ1-5
clone size: -
D gene: TRBD1

CDR3 protein: CASSSRQGPYGYTF
CDR3 DNA: TGTGCCAGCAGTTCGAGACAGGGACCGTATGGCTACACCTTC
V gene: TRBV28
J gene: TRBJ1-2
clone size: -
D gene: TRBD1

CDR3 protein: CASTRGSGMNTEAFF
CDR3 DNA: TGTGCCAGTACCCGGGGCAGCGGAATGAACACTGAAGCTTTCTTT
V gene: TRBV19
J gene: TRBJ1-1
clone size: -
D gene: -

CDR3 protein: CASGLVQAGTNEKLFF
CDR3 DNA: TGTGCTAGTGGTTTGGTACAGGCAGGCACTAATGAAAAACTGTTTTTT
V gene: TRBV12-5
J gene: TRBJ1-4
clone size: -
D gene: -

CDR3 protein: CASSVVSGNGYTF
CDR3 DNA: TGTGCCAGCAGCGTAGTTTCGGGGAATGGCTACACCTTC
V gene: TRBV9
J gene: TRBJ1-2
clone size: -
D gene: -

CDR3 protein: CASSATGLKNEKLFF
CDR3 DNA: TGTGCCAGCAGCGCTACAGGTTTAAAAAATGAAAAACTGTTTTTT
V gene: TRBV6-1
J gene: TRBJ1-4
clone size: once
D gene: -

CDR3 protein: CASSLYGAPNEKLFF
CDR3 DNA: TGTGCCAGCAGCTTATATGGGGCTCCTAATGAAAAACTGTTTTTT
V gene: TRBV7-2
J gene: TRBJ1-4
clone size: once
D gene: -

CDR3 protein: CASSQDPTGTQYF
CDR3 DNA: TGTGCCAGCAGCCAAGACCCCACGGGGACCCAGTACTTC
V gene: TRBV7-3
J gene: TRBJ2-5
clone size: once
D gene: -

CDR3 protein: CASSPGSRGNTIYF
CDR3 DNA: TGTGCCAGCAGCCCAGGGAGTCGAGGAAACACCATATATTTT
V gene: TRBV27
J gene: TRBJ1-3
clone size: -
D gene: -

CDR3 protein: CASSLDRVEAFF
CDR3 DNA: TGTGCCAGCAGCTTGGACAGGGTTGAAGCTTTCTTT
V gene: TRBV5-6
J gene: TRBJ1-1
clone size: -
D gene: -

CDR3 protein: CASSAPGSGSTDTQYF
CDR3 DNA: TGTGCCAGTAGTGCCCCGGGTAGCGGTAGCACAGATACGCAGTATTTT
V gene: TRBV19
J gene: TRBJ2-3
clone size: -
D gene: -

CDR3 protein: CASSRALAGPVGYNEQFF
CDR3 DNA: TGTGCCAGCAGTCGGGCCCTAGCGGGCCCCGTTGGGTACAATGAGCAGTTCTTC
V gene: TRBV11-2
J gene: TRBJ2-1
clone size: -
D gene: TRBD2

CDR3 protein: CASRPLAGFADTQYF
CDR3 DNA: TGTGCCAGCAGACCTCTAGCGGGGTTCGCAGATACGCAGTATTTT
V gene: TRBV6-5
J gene: TRBJ2-3
clone size: -
D gene: TRBD2

CDR3 protein: CASSSPPRTKLFF
CDR3 DNA: TGTGCCAGCAGTTCTCCTCCCAGGACGAAACTGTTTTTT
V gene: TRBV6-5
J gene: TRBJ1-4
clone size: -
D gene: -